This note documents a single T cell receptor (beta chain) sequence. The data belong to a study of T cells after posttransplantation cyclophosphamide. Here immunoSEQ multiplex PCR was the method, and the copy in TCRdb shows in-frame clones only, minus some. The sample lists 4,500 to 6,000 clones, about 80% seen once, with roughly 4.2% in the top ten. Germline assignment: CDR1 SGHAT and CDR2 FQNNGV. The V and J ends lost 0 bases and 4 bases respectively, with 5 bases between them. The CDR3 spans 13 residues. Cyclophosphamide on days +3 and +4 followed busulfan-fludarabine conditioning and a marrow graft.

The sequenced sample was PBMCs, obtained after allogeneic stem cell transplant with posttransplant cyclophosphamide. V and J are TRBV11-2 and TRBJ2-3; D is unclear. This TCR derives from a male patient aged 50 to 60 who received an allogeneic stem cell transplant from a related donor and was CMV-positive. The graft donor may be the source of some T cells. CDR3 amino acids: CASSLDRADTQYF. CDR3 in DNA: TGTGCCAGCAGCTTAGATCGGGCAGATACGCAGTATTTT.